The sequence of this T cell receptor (beta chain) was determined in a study of identical twins. Findings and limits, study-wide: It was out-of-frame TCR alpha sharing in monozygotic twins that models underestimated.

To note about this clonotype: Its matching antigen is unknown.

V gave up 5 bases and J gave up 3 bases; unmatched junction bases: 6. CDR3 length equals 14 residues. The germline gives CDR1 MNHNS, CDR2 SASEGT. Template switching (which added a universal primer site) was used, and cDNA carried unique molecular identifiers. TCRdb re-derived calls from the 5' RACE reads in MiXCR, one entry per CDR3 protein. The top ten clones hold roughly 4% of a sample with 550,000 to 700,000 distinct CDR3 sequences, less than 25% of them seen once. These data were also filed under a second study, of T cells expressing NK-cell markers. From that study: Similarly, these clonotypes led the CD3+CD56-NKG2C+ fraction as well in a few donors. No clear determination of HCMV specificity was made for expanded NKG2C+ T cell clones.

This chain uses TRBV6-1 with TRBJ2-7; 8 bases are shared with TRBD2. Sequenced input: PBMCs. The clonotype comes from a young woman in good health. The CDR3 is CASSTSRGGYEQYF. The CDR3 region has the DNA TGTGCCAGCAGTACATCCCGGGGGGGCTACGAGCAGTACTTC.